Below are 22 T cell receptor beta chains sequenced from a single sample in a study of post-analysis software for immune sequencing data. Unique molecular identifiers were built into the TCR beta cDNA libraries. One entry per CDR3 protein results from TCRdb running MiXCR on the PCR reads. The repertoire holds 650,000 to 850,000 distinct CDR3 sequences, with 35% to 55% as singletons. Study-wide results and limits: A handful of TRBV segments (TRBV5-6, TRBV5-1 and TRBV20-1 among them) occurred more frequently in patients than in controls.

Their antigens are not known. Sequenced sample: blood. The receptors shown here come from a girl aged 5 to 17 with multiple sclerosis.

This chain uses TRBV7-2 with TRBJ2-3; weak D call: TRBD2 (5 bases). The length of the CDR3 is 14 residues. Germline CDR1 and CDR2: SGHTA and FQGNSA. V was pared by 3 bases and J by 3 bases, with 10 bases between. This chain's CDR3 is CASSFEGYTDTQYF. Here the CDR3 DNA reads TGTGCCAGCAGCTTCGAGGGTTATACAGATACGCAGTATTTT.

This clonotype was counted between two and nine times. The rearrangement uses TRBV15 and TRBJ2-5, with D possibly TRBD1 on 5 matching bases. Germline V gives CDR1 LNHNV, CDR2 YYDKDF (reference sequence). V was shortened by 8 bases and J by 2 bases, with 15 bases between the two germline ends. This CDR3 has 14 amino acids. CDR3 amino acids: CATYSGQYQETQYF. CDR3 in DNA: TGTGCCACCTACTCAGGGCAGTATCAAGAGACCCAGTACTTC.

This rearrangement joins TRBV7-9 to TRBJ2-4; D perhaps matches TRBD1 (5 bases). The CDR3 totals 15 residues. Germline assignment: CDR1 SEHNR and CDR2 FQNEAQ (reference sequence). V lost 8 bases to trimming and J lost 3 bases, with 17 bases between them. For the CDR3, the DNA is TGTGCCAGCTCGGGTGATGGACAAAACAAAAACATTCAGTACTTC. Translating it yields CASSGDGQNKNIQYF.

The rearrangement links TRBV20-1 to TRBJ2-1; 9 bases are shared with TRBD2. CDR3 length equals 15 residues. V dropped 3 bases and J dropped 4; count of bases not matched to a gene: 7. In germline, CDR1 is DFQATT, CDR2 SNEGSKA (reference sequence). This CDR3 reads CSARASGRWYNEQFF. DNA for the CDR3: TGCAGTGCTAGGGCCAGCGGGAGGTGGTACAATGAGCAGTTCTTC.

This rearrangement joins TRBV3-1 to TRBJ2-7; D tentatively reads TRBD1 or TRBD2 (5 bases each). V was cut by 4 bases and J by 5 bases, with 18 bases left in between. Germline CDR1 and CDR2: LGHDT and YNNKEL (reference sequence). The CDR3 is made up of 15 amino acids. The CDR3 DNA follows: TGTGCCAGCAGCCGACTCCCCACATCGGGGCACGAGCAGTACTTC. This translates into CASSRLPTSGHEQYF.

Points on this clonotype: The junction shows a germline mismatch at one end, possibly a read error. The V and J genes are TRBV5-6 and TRBJ1-5; the D is unclear. CDR3 length: 13 residues. From germline, CDR1 is SGHDT and CDR2 YYEEEE. DNA of the CDR3: TGTGCCAGCAGCTTTTCAGGAAATCAGTCCCAGCATTTT. Its protein is CASSFSGNQSQHF.

The rearrangement joins TRBV3-1 to TRBJ2-1; TRBD2 might be the D (5 bases). The CDR3 spans 16 residues. V gave up 0 bases and J gave up 2 bases, with 11 bases separating them. Germline CDR1 LGHDT, CDR2 YNNKEL (reference sequence). In DNA, the CDR3 is TGTGCCAGCAGCCAAGATCCGACGGGAACCTACAATGAGCAGTTCTTC. The encoded protein is CASSQDPTGTYNEQFF.

CDR3 sequence: CAISEVRRGNEQFF. CDR3 nucleotide sequence: TGTGCCATCAGTGAGGTGAGGCGGGGCAATGAGCAGTTCTTC. The chain combines TRBV10-3 with TRBJ2-1; D is possibly TRBD2 (6 bases). Germline loops: CDR1 ENHRY, CDR2 SYGVKD. The V end lost 2 bases, the J end lost 6 bases, and 11 bases lay between the germline ends. The CDR3 covers 14 residues.

This chain joins TRBV12-3 or TRBV12-4 and TRBJ2-1; the match to TRBD1 covers 8 bases. The CDR3 is made up of 14 amino acids. V was clipped by 8 bases and J by 9 bases; unmatched bases: 12. The CDR3 DNA is TGTGCCAGCTCGGGACAGGTCCTTTACGGTGAGCAGTTCTTC. It translates to CASSGQVLYGEQFF.

The chain joins TRBV5-1 to TRBJ1-1; possibly TRBD1 for D (6 bases). With 3 bases removed from V and 4 bases from J, the gap between germline ends came to 13 bases. The CDR3 covers 14 residues. Germline V gene lookup returns CDR1 SGHRS and CDR2 YFSETQ. CDR3 coding DNA: TGCGCCAGCAGCTCCTCAGGGGCAGCCACTGAAGCTTTCTTT. Residues: CASSSSGAATEAFF.

The V gene is TRBV7-9, the J gene TRBJ2-7; D is perhaps TRBD1 (5 bases). Germline-derived CDR1 and CDR2 are SEHNR and FQNEAQ (reference sequence). CDR3 length equals 12 residues. Trimming took 5 bases from V and 3 from J, leaving 8 bases between them. The CDR3 here is CASSGRVYEQYF. The CDR3 bases are TGTGCCAGCAGCGGCAGGGTCTACGAGCAGTACTTC.

The J gene is TRBJ2-7, the V gene TRBV7-2; tentatively, D is TRBD1 (5 bases). CDR1 and CDR2 (germline): SGHTA, FQGNSA. V lost 3 bases and J 9 bases, leaving 15 bases between the germline ends. This CDR3 is 13 amino acids long. CDR3 amino acids: CASSLGPRDRQYF. The DNA of the CDR3 is TGTGCCAGCAGCTTGGGGCCCAGGGATCGGCAGTACTTC.

This sequence joins TRBV5-1 and TRBJ1-2; D is unclear. The CDR3 runs 14 residues. V was shortened by 2 bases and J by 6 bases, with 14 bases between the two germline ends. Germline loops: CDR1 SGHRS, CDR2 YFSETQ. The CDR3 DNA is TGCGCCAGCAGCTTTACCGGGAATGTAGATGGCTACACCTTC. It encodes CASSFTGNVDGYTF.

Remarks on this clonotype: One junction end does not reproduce the germline sequence, and a read error may be involved. This rearrangement joins TRBV20-1 to TRBJ1-2; 9 positions agree with TRBD1. The CDR3 spans 12 residues. The V gene's germline CDR1 is DFQATT and CDR2 SNEGSKA (reference sequence). The CDR3 DNA sequence: TGCAGGGCTAGTAGACAGGGGGACGGCTACACCTTC. Protein sequence: CRASRQGDGYTF.

The CDR3, as DNA: TGCGCCAGCAGCCAAGATCTAGGCAGGGTGGGGTCACCCCTCCACTTT. Its translation: CASSQDLGRVGSPLHF. The V call is TRBV4-3, the J call TRBJ1-6, with D possibly matching TRBD1 (5 bases). Trimming pared 0 bases from V and 10 bases from J, leaving 16 bases between. The germline V gene encodes CDR1 LGHNA and CDR2 YSLEER. The CDR3 has 16 residues.

Turning to this clonotype: At one end, the junction sequence differs from germline, possibly due to a read error. CDR3 bases: TGTGCCGGCAGCGTAGGATGGGGGAGCTATGGCTACACCTTC. Encoded protein: CAGSVGWGSYGYTF. V and J are TRBV9 and TRBJ1-2, with a possible D match to TRBD1 (5 bases). Per the germline V gene, CDR1 is SGDLS and CDR2 is YYNGEE. The CDR3 totals 14 residues.

This clonotype was seen only a few times. The chain recombines TRBV28 with TRBJ2-4; possible D gene TRBD2, 6 bases. The DNA end lines up better with TRBJ2-7; the J call may be wrong. Germline V CDR1 and CDR2: MDHEN, SYDVKM. The CDR3 contains 14 residues. The CDR3 nucleotides are TGTGCCAGCAGACCTGGTGGAGGGGCCAACGAGCAGTACTTC. Its protein product is CASRPGGGANEQYF.

The table lists this clonotype with a few counts. J is TRBJ2-7 and V is TRBV12-3 or TRBV12-4, with D unclear. The CDR3 covers 14 residues. Trimming took 3 bases from V and 2 from J, leaving 11 bases between them. CDR3 DNA: TGTGCCAGCAGTTTGGGTAACCCCGCCTACGAGCAGTACTTC. It codes for CASSLGNPAYEQYF.

The J gene is TRBJ1-5, the V gene TRBV6-5; 7 bases agree with TRBD1. V lost 6 bases to trimming and J lost 3 bases; unmatched junction nucleotides: 2. CDR1 is MNHEY, CDR2 SVGAGI, per germline. The CDR3 is 13 amino acids. This CDR3 is CASRGQFNQPQHF. The DNA for the CDR3 is TGTGCCAGCAGGGGACAGTTCAATCAGCCCCAGCATTTT.

The V and J genes are TRBV6-5 and TRBJ1-2, with D maybe TRBD1 (5 bases). Germline lookup yields CDR1 MNHEY and CDR2 SVGAGI. The CDR3 has 13 amino acids. Trimming cost V 11 bases and J 6 bases, with 19 bases left between them. CDR3: CAGTLSGLNGYTF. CDR3 DNA sequence: TGTGCCGGCACCCTATCAGGGTTGAATGGCTACACCTTC.

The table lists this clonotype with a few counts. For the CDR3, the DNA is TGTGCCAGCAGCTTAGAATACGCGGATTGGGACAGCCCAGATACGCAGTATTTT. Its protein is CASSLEYADWDSPDTQYF. This chain joins TRBV7-2 and TRBJ2-3, with 7 bases matching TRBD1. The germline V gene encodes CDR1 SGHTA and CDR2 FQGNSA. V shed 1 base and J 4 bases; nucleotides not matched to a gene: 14. The CDR3 has 18 residues. Full variable domain (remainder filled in from reference TRBV7-2 and TRBJ2-3): GAGVSQSPSNKVTEKGKDVELRCDPISGHTALYWYRQSLGQGLEFLIYFQGNSAPDKSGLPSDRFSAERTGGSVSTLTIQRTQQEDSAVYLCASSLEYADWDSPDTQYFGPGTRLTVL.

The chain employs TRBV5-1 and TRBJ1-6, with D perhaps TRBD1 (6 bases). Trimming shortened V by 0 bases and J by 9 bases, and 13 bases separated the two germline ends. CDR1 is SGHRS and CDR2 is YFSETQ in the germline V gene. The CDR3 sequence is 15 residues long. The CDR3 coding sequence is TGCGCCAGCAGCTTGGAAAACAGGGATGCTTCACCCCTCCACTTT. It yields the protein CASSLENRDASPLHF.